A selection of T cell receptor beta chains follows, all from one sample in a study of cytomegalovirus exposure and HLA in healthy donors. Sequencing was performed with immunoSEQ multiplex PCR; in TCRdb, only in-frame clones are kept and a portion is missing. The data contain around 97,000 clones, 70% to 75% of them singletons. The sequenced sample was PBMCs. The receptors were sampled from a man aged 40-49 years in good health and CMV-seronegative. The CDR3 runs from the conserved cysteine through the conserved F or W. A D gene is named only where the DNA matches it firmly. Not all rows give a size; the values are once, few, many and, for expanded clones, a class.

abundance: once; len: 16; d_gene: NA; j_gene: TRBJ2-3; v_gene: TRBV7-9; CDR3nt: TGTGCCAGCAGCTTTGACTGGGGCGGTAGCACAGATACGCAGTATTTT; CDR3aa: CASSFDWGGSTDTQYF
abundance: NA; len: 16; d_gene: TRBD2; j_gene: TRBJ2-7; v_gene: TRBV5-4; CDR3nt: TGTGCCAGCAGCTTAGGGGAAGAGCGGGGGGTTTACGAGCAGTACTTC; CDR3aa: CASSLGEERGVYEQYF
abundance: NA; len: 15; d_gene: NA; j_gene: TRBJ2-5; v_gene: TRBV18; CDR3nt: TGTGCCAGCTCAAGAGGGCCTTCGGGTAGGGAGACCCAGTACTTC; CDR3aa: CASSRGPSGRETQYF
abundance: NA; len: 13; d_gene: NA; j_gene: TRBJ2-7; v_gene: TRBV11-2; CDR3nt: TGTGCCAGCAGCTTAGCTCTAGAAGCGGCGCAGTACTTC; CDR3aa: CASSLALEAAQYF
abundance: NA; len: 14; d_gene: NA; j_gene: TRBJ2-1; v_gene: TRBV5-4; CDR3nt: TGTGCCAGCAGCTTTCCCGTAGCGGACAATGAGCAGTTCTTC; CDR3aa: CASSFPVADNEQFF
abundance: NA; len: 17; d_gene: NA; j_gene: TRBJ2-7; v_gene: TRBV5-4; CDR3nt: TGTGCCAGCAGCTTACGAAGGGGGGGGCAGGAACCCTACGAGCAGTACTTC; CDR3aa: CASSLRRGGQEPYEQYF
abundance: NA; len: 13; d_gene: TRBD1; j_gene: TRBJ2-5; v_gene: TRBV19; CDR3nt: TGTGCCAGTAGCTGGGACAGGGAAGAGACCCAGTACTTC; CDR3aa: CASSWDREETQYF
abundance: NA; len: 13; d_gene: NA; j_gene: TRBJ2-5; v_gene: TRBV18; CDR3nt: TGTGCCAGCTCATACAACAGGAAAGAGACCCAGTACTTC; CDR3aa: CASSYNRKETQYF
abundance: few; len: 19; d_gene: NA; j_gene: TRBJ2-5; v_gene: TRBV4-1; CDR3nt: TGCGCCAGCAGCAAAAGAGGTGGAGGACCCGCCGGTAGGAAGGAGACCCAGTACTTC; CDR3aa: CASSKRGGGPAGRKETQYF
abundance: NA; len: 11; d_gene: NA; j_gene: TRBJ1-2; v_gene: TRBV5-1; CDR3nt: TGCGCCAGCAGCGCAGGGGACGTCTACACCTTC; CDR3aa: CASSAGDVYTF
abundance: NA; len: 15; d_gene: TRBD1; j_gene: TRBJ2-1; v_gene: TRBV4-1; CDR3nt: TGCGCCAGCAGCCAAGTAACCCCGAACAGGGGCGAGCAGTTCTTC; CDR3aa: CASSQVTPNRGEQFF
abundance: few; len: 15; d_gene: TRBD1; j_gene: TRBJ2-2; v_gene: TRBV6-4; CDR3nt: TGTGCCAGCAGTGGTATGACAGGGCCCACCGGGGAGCTGTTTTTT; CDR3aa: CASSGMTGPTGELFF
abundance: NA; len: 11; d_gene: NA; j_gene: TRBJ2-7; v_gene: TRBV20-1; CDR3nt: TGCAGTGCTACTAGCGTGGACGAGCAGTACTTC; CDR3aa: CSATSVDEQYF
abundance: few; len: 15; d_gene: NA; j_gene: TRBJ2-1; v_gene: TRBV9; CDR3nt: TGTGCCAGCAGCGTTCGCGGGGATCCCTACAATGAGCAGTTCTTC; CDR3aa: CASSVRGDPYNEQFF
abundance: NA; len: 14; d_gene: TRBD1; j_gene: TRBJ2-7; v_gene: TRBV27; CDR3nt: TGTGCCAGCAGTTTCCCGGGACAGGGATGGAAGCAGTACTTC; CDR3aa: CASSFPGQGWKQYF
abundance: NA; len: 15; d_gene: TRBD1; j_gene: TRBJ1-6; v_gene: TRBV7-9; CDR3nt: TGTGCCAGCAGCCCTAGACAGGGGGCCTATTCACCCCTCCACTTT; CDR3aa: CASSPRQGAYSPLHF
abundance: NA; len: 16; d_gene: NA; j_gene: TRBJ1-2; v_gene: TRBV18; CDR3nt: TGTGCCAGCTCAGCCTTCCTGGCTCGACAGACATATGGCTACACCTTC; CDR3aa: CASSAFLARQTYGYTF
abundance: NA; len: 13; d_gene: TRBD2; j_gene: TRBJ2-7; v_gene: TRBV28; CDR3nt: TGTGCCAGCAGTCCCACCGGACTAGCGGGGGCTTATTTC; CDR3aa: CASSPTGLAGAYF
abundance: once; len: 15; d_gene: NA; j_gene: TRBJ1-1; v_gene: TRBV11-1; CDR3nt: TGTGCCAGCAGCTTAGATGTCGACTGGAACACTGAAGCTTTCTTT; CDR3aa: CASSLDVDWNTEAFF
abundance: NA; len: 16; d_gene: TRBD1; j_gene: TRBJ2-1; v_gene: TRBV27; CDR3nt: TGTGCCAGCAGGCCGGGGACAGGGGGCGCCTACAATGAGCAGTTCTTC; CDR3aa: CASRPGTGGAYNEQFF
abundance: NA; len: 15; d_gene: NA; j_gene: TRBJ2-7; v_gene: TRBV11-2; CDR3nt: TGTGCCAGCAGCTTAGATACCGGACTCAACTACGAGCAGTACTTC; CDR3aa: CASSLDTGLNYEQYF
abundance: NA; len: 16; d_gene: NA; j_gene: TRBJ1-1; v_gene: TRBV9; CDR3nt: TGTGCCAGCAGCGTAGCTACGGGAGAGTTGAACACTGAAGCTTTCTTT; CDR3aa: CASSVATGELNTEAFF
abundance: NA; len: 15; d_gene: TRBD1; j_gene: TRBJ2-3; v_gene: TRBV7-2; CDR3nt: TGTGCCAGCAGCTTAGGGGGACAGGGGGCCCAAAGGCAGTATTTT; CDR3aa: CASSLGGQGAQRQYF
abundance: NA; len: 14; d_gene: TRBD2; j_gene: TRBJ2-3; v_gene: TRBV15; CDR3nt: TGTGCCACCAGCCCTGGACTAGCGTCAGATACGCAGTATTTT; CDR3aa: CATSPGLASDTQYF
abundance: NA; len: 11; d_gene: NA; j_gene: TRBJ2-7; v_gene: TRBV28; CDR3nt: TGTGCCAGCAAACGGTACTACGAGCAGTACTTC; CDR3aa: CASKRYYEQYF
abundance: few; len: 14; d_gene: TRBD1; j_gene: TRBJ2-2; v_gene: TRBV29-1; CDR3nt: TGCAGCGTTGCGGACAGGGGGGACACCGGGGAGCTGTTTTTT; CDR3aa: CSVADRGDTGELFF
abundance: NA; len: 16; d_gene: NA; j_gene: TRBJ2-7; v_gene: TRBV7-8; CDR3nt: TGTGCCTCCTACCCCCGAGGCGGGCTCCTAGCCTACGAGCAGTACTTC; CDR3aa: CASYPRGGLLAYEQYF
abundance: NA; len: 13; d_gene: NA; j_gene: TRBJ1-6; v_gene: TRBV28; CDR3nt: TGTGCCAGCAGTTTAGGGACAATTTCACCCCTCCACTTT; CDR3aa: CASSLGTISPLHF
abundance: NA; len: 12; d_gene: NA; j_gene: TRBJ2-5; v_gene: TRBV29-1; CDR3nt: TGCAGCGTTGGACAGGGAGGAGAGACCCAGTACTTC; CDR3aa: CSVGQGGETQYF
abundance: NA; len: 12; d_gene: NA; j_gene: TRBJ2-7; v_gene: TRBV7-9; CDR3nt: TGTGCCAGCGGGCCTACTGATTACGAGCAGTACTTC; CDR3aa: CASGPTDYEQYF
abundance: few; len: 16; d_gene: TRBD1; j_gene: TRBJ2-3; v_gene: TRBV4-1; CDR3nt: TGCGCCAGCAGCCAAGATAGGCAGGGGGTAGTTCGGCCGCAGTATTTT; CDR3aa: CASSQDRQGVVRPQYF
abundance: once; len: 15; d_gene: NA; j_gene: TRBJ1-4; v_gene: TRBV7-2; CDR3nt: TGTGCCAGCAGCTTAGTTAGTACTTCTAATGAAAAACTGTTTTTT; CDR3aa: CASSLVSTSNEKLFF
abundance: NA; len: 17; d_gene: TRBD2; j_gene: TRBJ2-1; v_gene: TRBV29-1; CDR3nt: TGCAGCGTTGGGGCTAGCGGGATCAAAAGCTCCTACAATGAGCAGTTCTTC; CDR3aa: CSVGASGIKSSYNEQFF
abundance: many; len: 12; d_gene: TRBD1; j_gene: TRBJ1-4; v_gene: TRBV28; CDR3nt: TGTGCCAGCAGCGCCCCCAGGGGGAAACTGTTTTTT; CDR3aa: CASSAPRGKLFF
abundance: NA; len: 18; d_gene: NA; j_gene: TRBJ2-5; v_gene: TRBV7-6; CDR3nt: TGTGCCAGCAGCCCCTCCCTAGTAGGTCACGAAGCCCAAGAGACCCAGTACTTC; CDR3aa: CASSPSLVGHEAQETQYF
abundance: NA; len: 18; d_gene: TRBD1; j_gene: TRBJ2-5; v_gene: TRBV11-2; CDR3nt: TGTGCCAGCACCCTAACCCGACAGGGTTTCGGGGATTTGGAGACCCAGTACTTC; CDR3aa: CASTLTRQGFGDLETQYF
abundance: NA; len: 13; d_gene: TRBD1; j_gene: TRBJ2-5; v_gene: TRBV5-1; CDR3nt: TGCGCCAGCAGCTGGGACAGCCAAGAGACCCAGTACTTC; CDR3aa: CASSWDSQETQYF
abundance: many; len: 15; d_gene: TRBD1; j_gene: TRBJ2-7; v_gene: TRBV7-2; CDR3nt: TGTGCCAGCAGCCTAGCAGGGACAGGAGCCTACGAGCAGTACTTC; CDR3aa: CASSLAGTGAYEQYF
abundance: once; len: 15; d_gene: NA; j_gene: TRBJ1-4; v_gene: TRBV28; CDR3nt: TGTGCCAGCAGGTTCTCCGGACCCGGGGTTGAAAAACTGTTTTTT; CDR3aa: CASRFSGPGVEKLFF
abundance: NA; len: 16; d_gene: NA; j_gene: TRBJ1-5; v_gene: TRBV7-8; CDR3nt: TGTGCCAGCAGCCCGTTGGGGGCCCATAGCAATCAGCCCCAGCATTTT; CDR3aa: CASSPLGAHSNQPQHF
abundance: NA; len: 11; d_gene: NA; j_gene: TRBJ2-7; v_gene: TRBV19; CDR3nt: TGTGCCAGTAGAGCCGGCTACGAGCAGTACTTC; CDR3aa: CASRAGYEQYF
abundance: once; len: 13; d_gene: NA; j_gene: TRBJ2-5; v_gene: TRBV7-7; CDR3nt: TGTGCCAGCAGCTTAGTTGGAGGAGAGACCCAGTACTTC; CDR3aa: CASSLVGGETQYF
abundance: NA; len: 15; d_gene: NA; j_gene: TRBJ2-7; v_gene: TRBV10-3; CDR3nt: TGTGCCATCAGTGATTTCCGACACCCGCCGGACGAGCAGTACTTC; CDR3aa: CAISDFRHPPDEQYF
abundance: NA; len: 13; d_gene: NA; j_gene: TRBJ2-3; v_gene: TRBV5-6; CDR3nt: TGTGCCAGCAGCTTATCTAGCACAGATACGCAGTATTTT; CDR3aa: CASSLSSTDTQYF